This TCR beta chain was captured in a study of shared clonotypes between healthy human individuals. Terminally differentiated effector memory CD45RA+ cells were excluded from the naive CD8 cells, which were CD45RO-negative and positively selected for CCR7. The donor cohort consisted entirely of Caucasian adults residing in Nashville, Tennessee. The CDR3 runs 17 residues. Germline CDR1 reads LGHNT; CDR2 reads FRNRAP. V was shortened by 2 bases and J by 0 bases, with 14 bases between the two germline ends. General study findings and limits: A reduction in generation probabilities was seen for non-shared clonotypes relative to those shared by all four donors. Generally, naive subsets (rather than memory subsets) showed larger estimated richness.

DNA at approximately 200 ng, about 30,000 T cell genomes, went into sorted-subset replicate PCRs. Libraries were prepared by immunoSEQ multiplex PCR; TCRdb keeps only in-frame clonotypes and omits some of them. Here the sample spans roughly 2,000,000 clones, about 95% being singletons. There are a few counts of this clone. Its antigen remains unknown. Sample: naive CD8+ T cells sorted from blood. This TCR was recovered from a man aged 18-30 years in good health. The chain couples TRBV12-5 to TRBJ1-3, with D hard to call. The CDR3 DNA reads TGTGCTAGTGGTTTGTTTCCGGATCCAAGCTCTGGAAACACCATATATTTT. It is translated as CASGLFPDPSSGNTIYF.